This is a list of T cell receptor beta chains from one sample in a study of PD-1 blockade in classical Hodgkin lymphoma. Libraries were prepared by immunoSEQ multiplex PCR; TCRdb keeps only in-frame clonotypes and omits some of them. The table records around 60,000 clones, 87% of them present only once. The starting material was peripheral blood mononuclear cells (PBMCs), obtained before the fourth cycle of nivolumab. Every receptor here comes from a human donor with classical Hodgkin lymphoma. Both conserved end residues are part of each CDR3. Each record gives: CDR3 length, J gene, clone size, D gene, V gene, CDR3 protein, CDR3 DNA. A D gene is named only where the DNA matches it firmly. Rows may omit the clone size; those that give it use once, few, many or a size class.

14,TRBJ2-4,once,.,TRBV10-1,CASSPTVAKNIQYF,TGCGCCAGCAGCCCGACAGTAGCCAAAAACATTCAGTACTTC
13,TRBJ1-1,.,.,TRBV30,CAWSFGAGTEAFF,TGTGCCTGGAGCTTCGGGGCGGGGACTGAAGCTTTCTTT
15,TRBJ1-2,.,.,TRBV30,CAWESGQGSAYGYTF,TGTGCCTGGGAAAGCGGGCAGGGATCAGCCTATGGCTACACCTTC
15,TRBJ1-5,.,.,TRBV19,CATLGGPLGNQPQHF,TGTGCCACTCTGGGAGGGCCATTGGGCAATCAGCCCCAGCATTTT
14,TRBJ2-3,.,.,TRBV29-1,CSVVWTVSTDTQYF,TGCAGCGTTGTATGGACAGTTAGCACAGATACGCAGTATTTT
16,TRBJ2-5,.,TRBD1,TRBV5-1,CASSWTGTGSGETQYF,TGCGCCAGCAGCTGGACCGGGACAGGGAGTGGAGAGACCCAGTACTTC
15,TRBJ2-5,.,TRBD2,TRBV5-1,CASSRSGGSQETQYF,TGCGCCAGCAGCCGGAGCGGGGGGTCTCAAGAGACCCAGTACTTC
15,TRBJ2-5,.,TRBD2,TRBV9,CASSVVAGGGETQYF,TGTGCCAGCAGCGTAGTAGCGGGGGGCGGAGAGACCCAGTACTTC
17,TRBJ2-7,.,.,TRBV7-9,CASSFNIQPGSSYEQYF,TGTGCCAGCAGCTTTAATATCCAGCCGGGCAGCTCCTACGAGCAGTACTTC
13,TRBJ1-5,.,.,TRBV5-1,CASSLDGESPQHF,TGCGCCAGCAGCTTGGATGGGGAATCGCCCCAGCATTTT
14,TRBJ1-1,once,.,TRBV5-1,CASSVEGMNTEAFF,TGCGCCAGCAGCGTGGAGGGGATGAACACTGAAGCTTTCTTT
11,TRBJ2-3,.,.,TRBV30,CAWSVLGTQYF,TGTGCCTGGAGTGTACTTGGTACGCAGTATTTT
13,TRBJ2-7,.,.,TRBV7-9,CASSLAGAGGQYF,TGTGCCAGCAGCTTAGCAGGGGCGGGCGGGCAGTACTTC
14,TRBJ2-2,.,.,TRBV5-1,CASSLDPGTGELFF,TGCGCCAGCAGCTTGGATCCGGGAACCGGGGAGCTGTTTTTT
15,TRBJ1-2,few,TRBD1,TRBV2,CASSEEFGTGVLSAF,TGTGCCAGCAGTGAAGAATTTGGGACAGGGGTTTTAAGTGCCTTC
16,TRBJ2-2,.,TRBD1,TRBV7-6,CASSAGTGGDDGELFF,TGTGCCAGCAGCGCCGGGACAGGGGGCGATGACGGGGAGCTGTTTTTT
17,TRBJ1-4,.,TRBD1,TRBV19,CASSIPGQGPFSEKLFF,TGTGCCAGTAGTATACCGGGACAGGGACCGTTTAGCGAAAAACTGTTTTTT
12,TRBJ2-7,.,.,TRBV5-1,CASSLGHYEQYF,TGCGCCAGCAGCCTCGGTCACTACGAGCAGTACTTC
18,TRBJ2-6,.,.,TRBV4-2,CASSQWTPLLSGANVPTF,TGTGCCAGCAGCCAATGGACGCCCTTATTGTCTGGGGCCAACGTCCCGACTTTC
14,TRBJ1-4,.,.,TRBV5-1,CASSPTGPNEKLFF,TGCGCCAGCAGCCCCACAGGGCCCAACGAAAAACTGTTTTTT